This TCR beta chain originates from a study of low-dose radiotherapy and immunotherapy resistance in tumors (dated by TCRdb to the early 2020s). Some background on the complete study: Cohort 1 received 0.5 Gy per fraction every 2 weeks, with a prescribed total PTV dose of 6.5 Gy. No randomization into treatment groups was done for the people taking part in the trial. For Cohort 2, the dose was 1 Gy per fraction given every two weeks, adding up to 13 Gy in total across 26 weeks. Eight patients were included in the translational analysis, namely three from the first dose cohort plus the first five from the second dose cohort. Patients took aspirin 300 mg orally once daily for four cycles, starting on cycle 1 day 1. Patients were given nivolumab as a 240 mg flat dose every two weeks and ipilimumab at 1 mg/kg every six weeks, with both drugs delivered intravenously. Every two weeks, patients got intravenous cyclophosphamide at 200 mg/m2, given one day ahead of each radiation and immunotherapy administration.

This clonotype was found many times. Its antigen is currently not known. The sample holds no much larger clone one base away, and base qualities are not on file. This sample's time point label indicates: before trial treatment. Donors were enrolled in RACIN, a single-arm phase I dose-escalation trial combining nivolumab, ipilimumab, aspirin, low-dose cyclophosphamide and low-dose radiotherapy. Patients were eligible if they had advanced solid tumors that were TIL-negative. CDR1 is given as MNHNS and CDR2 as SASEGT, both from the germline V gene. The junction shows trimming of 0 bases on V and 4 bases on J, plus 10 bases between the germline ends. The CDR3 numbers 14 residues from cysteine through phenylalanine. The read is trimmed to its CDR3 DNA, 42 bases read in frame from base 1. First-strand cDNA was synthesized with Superscript III and a set of TRAV- and TRBV-specific primers, covering both TCRalpha and TCRbeta chains. An approximately 20-cycle PCR with Phusion amplified the TCRs, pairing a constant-region primer with the adapter that was attached to the V primers. Isolated mRNA was amplified with the MessageAmp II aRNA Amplification Kit, using a roughly 16-hour in vitro transcription at 37°C. The Dynabeads mRNA DIRECT Purification Kit was used to isolate the mRNA for TCR sequencing. A second roughly 25-cycle Phusion PCR added indexed Illumina adapters, and products were purified with AMPure XP beads. TCRalpha and TCRbeta libraries were deep-sequenced on an Illumina MiniSeq instrument. The paper's data handling went like this. Using custom Perl scripts, TCR sequences that encoded the same protein were pooled, out-of-frame sequences were dropped, and the abundance of each clonotype was calculated. TCR sequences supported by only a single read were excluded from analysis. Shannon entropy, Gini index, clonality, richness, and the frequency of TCRs shared between repertoires were included as repertoire metrics. TCRdb took the public reads, trimmed them with fastp at Q25, ran MiXCR for clone calling and kept in-frame beta chains. Records with the same CDR3 protein are collapsed into one entry carrying the most frequent genes and DNA. The V and J calls come from TCRdb's annotation, not from the publication. The sample table contains some 88,000 distinct CDR3 sequences; only one count was recorded for 9% to 9.5% of them. Jointly, the top ten make up 0.8% to 1.3% of the sample.

The source of this sequence is a male donor with prostate cancer. The sequence links TRBV6-1 to TRBJ2-7; too little of a D gene remains to name it. The material sequenced was PBMCs, taken before treatment. The DNA sequence is as follows: TGTGCCAGCAGTGAAGCATACGGGCAGTACGAGCAGTACTTC. Translated, this gives CASSEAYGQYEQYF.